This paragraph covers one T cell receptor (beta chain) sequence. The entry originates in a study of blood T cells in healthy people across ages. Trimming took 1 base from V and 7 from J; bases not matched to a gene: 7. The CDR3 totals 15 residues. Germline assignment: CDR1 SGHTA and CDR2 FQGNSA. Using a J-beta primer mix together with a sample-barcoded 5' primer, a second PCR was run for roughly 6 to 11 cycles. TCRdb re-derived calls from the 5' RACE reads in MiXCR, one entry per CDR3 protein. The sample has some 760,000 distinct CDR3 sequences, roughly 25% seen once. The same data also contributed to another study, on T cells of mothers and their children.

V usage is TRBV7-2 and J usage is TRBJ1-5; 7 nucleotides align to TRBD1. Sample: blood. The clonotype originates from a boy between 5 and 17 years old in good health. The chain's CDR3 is CASSLEEGALQPQHF. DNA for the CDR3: TGTGCCAGCAGCTTAGAGGAGGGGGCCTTGCAGCCCCAGCATTTT. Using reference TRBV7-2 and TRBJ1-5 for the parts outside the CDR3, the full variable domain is GAGVSQSPSNKVTEKGKDVELRCDPISGHTALYWYRQSLGQGLEFLIYFQGNSAPDKSGLPSDRFSAERTGGSVSTLTIQRTQQEDSAVYLCASSLEEGALQPQHFGDGTRLSIL.